This T cell receptor (beta chain) was profiled in a study of response to subunit inactivated influenza vaccine. This clonotype appeared many times. The antigen remains undetermined. The ends lost 6 bases at V and 1 base at J; junction bases unmatched: 8. CDR3 length: 16 residues. Using its own MiXCR run on the RT-PCR reads, TCRdb lists one record per CDR3 protein. Here the sample spans hundreds of thousands of distinct CDR3 sequences, 9.5% to 15% being singletons. Overall study findings and caveats: The authors offered the suggestion that each seasonal influenza vaccination recruits few new T cells.

The material sequenced was non-naive T cells sorted from PBMCs, taken around two weeks before vaccination. The rearrangement uses TRBV12-3 or TRBV12-4 and TRBJ2-3; 9 bases map to TRBD1. The receptor comes from a middle-aged man who received an inactivated influenza vaccine. As DNA, the CDR3 is TGTGCCAGCAGCAGAACAGGGGGCTCGGGCACAGATACGCAGTATTTT. Protein product: CASSRTGGSGTDTQYF.